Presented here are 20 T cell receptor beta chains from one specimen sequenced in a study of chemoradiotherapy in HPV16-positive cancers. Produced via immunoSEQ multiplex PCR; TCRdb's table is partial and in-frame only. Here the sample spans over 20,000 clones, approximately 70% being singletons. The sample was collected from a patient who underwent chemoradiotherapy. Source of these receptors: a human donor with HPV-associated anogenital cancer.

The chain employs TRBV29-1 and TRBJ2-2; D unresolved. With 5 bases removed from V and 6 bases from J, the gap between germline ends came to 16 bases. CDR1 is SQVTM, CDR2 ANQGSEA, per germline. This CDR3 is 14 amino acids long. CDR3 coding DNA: TGCAGCGTTACGGTGGGAATGGCGGCCGGGGAGCTGTTTTTT. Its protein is CSVTVGMAAGELFF.

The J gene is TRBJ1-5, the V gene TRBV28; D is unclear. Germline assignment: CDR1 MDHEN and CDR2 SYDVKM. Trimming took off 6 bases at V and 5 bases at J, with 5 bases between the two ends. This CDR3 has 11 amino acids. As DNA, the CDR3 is TGTGCCAGCAGGACCGATCAGCCCCAGCATTTT. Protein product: CASRTDQPQHF.

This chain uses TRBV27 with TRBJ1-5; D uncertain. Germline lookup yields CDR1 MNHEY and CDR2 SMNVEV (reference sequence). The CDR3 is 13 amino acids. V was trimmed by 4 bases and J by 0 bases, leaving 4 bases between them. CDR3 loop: CASSSYSNQPQHF. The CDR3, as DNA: TGTGCCAGCAGTTCGTATAGCAATCAGCCCCAGCATTTT.

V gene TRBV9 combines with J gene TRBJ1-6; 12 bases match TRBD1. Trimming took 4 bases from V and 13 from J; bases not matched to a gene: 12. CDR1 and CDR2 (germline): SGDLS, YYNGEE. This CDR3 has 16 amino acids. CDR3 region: CASSTGQGASGIPLHF. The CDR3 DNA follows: TGTGCCAGCAGCACGGGACAGGGGGCGAGTGGTATTCCCCTCCACTTT.

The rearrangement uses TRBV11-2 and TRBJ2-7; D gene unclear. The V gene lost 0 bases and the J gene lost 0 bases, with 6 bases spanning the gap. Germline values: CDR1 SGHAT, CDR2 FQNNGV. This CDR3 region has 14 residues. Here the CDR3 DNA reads TGTGCCAGCAGCTTAGATCGCTACTCCTACGAGCAGTACTTC. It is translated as CASSLDRYSYEQYF.

This chain's CDR3 is CSVEGTYQEQYF. The CDR3 DNA reads TGCAGCGTTGAAGGCACATATCAAGAGCAGTACTTC. The rearrangement uses TRBV29-1 and TRBJ2-7; unclear D gene. CDR3 length equals 12 residues. V lost 1 base and J lost 7, with 11 bases in between. CDR1 is SQVTM and CDR2 is ANQGSEA in the germline V gene.

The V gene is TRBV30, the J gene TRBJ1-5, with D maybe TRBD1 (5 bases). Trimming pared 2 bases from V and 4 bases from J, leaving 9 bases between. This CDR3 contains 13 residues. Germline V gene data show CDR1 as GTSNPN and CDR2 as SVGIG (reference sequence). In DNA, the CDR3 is TGTGCCTGGAGTACGGGGGGGAATCAGCCCCAGCATTTT. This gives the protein CAWSTGGNQPQHF.

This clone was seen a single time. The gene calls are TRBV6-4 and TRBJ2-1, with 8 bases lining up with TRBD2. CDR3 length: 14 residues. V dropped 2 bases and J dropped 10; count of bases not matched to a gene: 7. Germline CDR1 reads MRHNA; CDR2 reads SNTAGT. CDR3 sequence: CASSDPAGAREQFF. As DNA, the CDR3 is TGTGCCAGCAGTGACCCAGCGGGGGCGAGGGAGCAGTTCTTC.

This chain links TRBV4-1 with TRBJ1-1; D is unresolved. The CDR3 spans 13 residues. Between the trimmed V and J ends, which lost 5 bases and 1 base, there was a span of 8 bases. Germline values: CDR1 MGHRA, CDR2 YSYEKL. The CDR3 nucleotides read TGCGCCAGCAGCGGGCAGACGAACACTGAAGCTTTCTTT. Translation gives CASSGQTNTEAFF.

CDR3: CASSLPRGGNTIYF. The DNA for the CDR3 is TGTGCCAGCAGTTTACCGAGGGGAGGAAACACCATATATTTT. The chain couples TRBV28 to TRBJ1-3; a possible D gene is TRBD1 (5 bases). Deletions cut 2 bases from V and 4 bases from J, with 9 bases between. This CDR3 contains 14 residues. The germline CDR1 and CDR2 sequences are MDHEN and SYDVKM.

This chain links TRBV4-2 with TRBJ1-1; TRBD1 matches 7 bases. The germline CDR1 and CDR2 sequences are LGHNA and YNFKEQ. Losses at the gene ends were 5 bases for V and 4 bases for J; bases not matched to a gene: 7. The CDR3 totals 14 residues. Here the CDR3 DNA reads TGTGCCAGCAGCTCCCGGACAGGTGGCACTGAAGCTTTCTTT. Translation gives CASSSRTGGTEAFF.

DNA for the CDR3: TGTGCCAGCAGCCAACCTGGGACAGGACAAGAGACCCAGTACTTC. Translating it yields CASSQPGTGQETQYF. This rearrangement joins TRBV27 to TRBJ2-5; 8 positions agree with TRBD1. The germline V gene has CDR1 MNHEY and CDR2 SMNVEV (reference sequence). The V segment lost 6 bases and the J segment 2 bases; nucleotides outside the gene matches: 8. The CDR3 is 15 amino acids.

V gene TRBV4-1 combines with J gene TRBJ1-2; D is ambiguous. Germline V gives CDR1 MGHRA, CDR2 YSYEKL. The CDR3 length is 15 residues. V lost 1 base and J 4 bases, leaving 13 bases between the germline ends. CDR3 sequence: CASSQVEGQSYGYTF. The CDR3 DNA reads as TGCGCCAGCAGCCAAGTGGAAGGGCAGTCCTATGGCTACACCTTC.

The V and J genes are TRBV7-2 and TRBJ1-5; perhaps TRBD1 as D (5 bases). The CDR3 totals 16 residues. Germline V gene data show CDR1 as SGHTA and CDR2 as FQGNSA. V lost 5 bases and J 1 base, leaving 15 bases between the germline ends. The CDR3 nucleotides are TGTGCCAGCAGCGCAAGGGTAGGGGTGAGCAATCAGCCCCAGCATTTT. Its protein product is CASSARVGVSNQPQHF.

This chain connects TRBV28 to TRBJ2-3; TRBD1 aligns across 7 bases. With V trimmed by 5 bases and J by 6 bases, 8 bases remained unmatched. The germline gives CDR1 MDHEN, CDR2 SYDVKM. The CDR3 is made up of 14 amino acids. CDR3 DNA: TGTGCCAGCAGTCTCGACAGGGAGACGGATACGCAGTATTTT. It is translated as CASSLDRETDTQYF.

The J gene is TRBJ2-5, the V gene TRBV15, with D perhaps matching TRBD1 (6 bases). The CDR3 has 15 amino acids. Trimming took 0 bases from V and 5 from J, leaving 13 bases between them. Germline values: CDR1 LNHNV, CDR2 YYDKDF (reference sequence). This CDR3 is CATSRDNRVGETQYF. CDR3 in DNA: TGTGCCACCAGCAGAGATAACAGGGTGGGGGAGACCCAGTACTTC.

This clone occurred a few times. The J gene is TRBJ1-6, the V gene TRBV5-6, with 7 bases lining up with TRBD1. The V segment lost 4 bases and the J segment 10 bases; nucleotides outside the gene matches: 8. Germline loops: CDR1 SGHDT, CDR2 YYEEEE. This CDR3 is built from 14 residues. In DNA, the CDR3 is TGTGCCAGCAGCCCGACAGGGTTTAAATCACCCCTCCACTTT. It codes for CASSPTGFKSPLHF.

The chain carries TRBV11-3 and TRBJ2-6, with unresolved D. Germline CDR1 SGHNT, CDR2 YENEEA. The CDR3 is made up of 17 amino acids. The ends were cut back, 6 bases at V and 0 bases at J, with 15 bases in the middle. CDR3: CASSLRASPSGANVLTF. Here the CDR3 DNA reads TGTGCCAGCAGTTTAAGGGCCTCCCCCTCTGGGGCCAACGTCCTGACTTTC. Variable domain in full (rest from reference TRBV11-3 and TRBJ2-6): EAGVVQSPRYKIIEKKQPVAFWCNPISGHNTLYWYLQNLGQGPELLIRYENEEAVDDSQLPKDRFSAERLKGVDSTLKIQPAELGDSAVYLCASSLRASPSGANVLTFGAGSRLTVL.

CDR3 DNA sequence: TGCGCCAGCAGCTTGGTGGCACATGGCAGCTCCTACAATGAGCAGTTCTTC. Protein sequence: CASSLVAHGSSYNEQFF. The gene calls are TRBV5-1 and TRBJ2-1; D call uncertain. Germline-derived CDR1 and CDR2 are SGHRS and YFSETQ. Trimming left V 0 bases short and J 0 bases short, with 13 bases between. The CDR3 loop spans 17 amino acids.

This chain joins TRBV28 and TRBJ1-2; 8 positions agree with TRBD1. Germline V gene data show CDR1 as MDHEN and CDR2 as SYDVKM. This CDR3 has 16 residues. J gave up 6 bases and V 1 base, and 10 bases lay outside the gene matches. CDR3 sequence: CASSLSTGVRGDGYTF. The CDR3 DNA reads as TGTGCCAGCAGTTTATCGACAGGGGTTCGGGGGGATGGCTACACCTTC.